A single sample gave rise to the 26 T cell receptor beta chains below, sequenced in a study of CD8+CD57+ T cells in acquired aplastic anemia (dated by TCRdb to 2016 to 2019). The listed sequencing device is Illumina HiSeq 2000. Genomic DNA served as template for TCR beta VDJ combination and CDR3 sequence profiling. Using fastp trimming at Q25 and MiXCR clonotype assembly, TCRdb reanalyzed the public sequencing data and kept in-frame beta chains. For every CDR3 protein sequence, its rows merge into one entry that carries the most common genes and DNA. For this sample there are roughly 200,000 distinct CDR3 sequences; roughly 65% appear just once. The top ten clones comprise more than 40% of the sample. Flow cytometry had shown CD8+CD57+ cell expansion in the patients selected for sequencing. Sample: sorted CD4+, CD8+, or CD8+CD57+ T cells (not recorded which) from PBMCs. Receptors originate from a human donor with aplastic anemia.

The chain employs TRBV9 and TRBJ1-6; 7 nucleotides match TRBD1. The germline CDR1 and CDR2 sequences are SGDLS and YYNGEE. The CDR3 runs 14 residues. V shed 4 bases and J 9 bases; nucleotides not matched to a gene: 7. This chain's CDR3 is CASSIRQGSSPLHF. The CDR3 nucleotides read TGTGCCAGCAGCATACGACAGGGTAGTTCACCCCTCCACTTT. Full variable domain (missing parts from reference TRBV9 and TRBJ1-6): DSGVTQTPKHLITATGQRVTLRCSPRSGDLSVYWYQQSLDQGLQFLIQYYNGEERAKGNILERFSAQQFPDLHSELNLSSLELGDSALYFCASSIRQGSSPLHFGNGTRLTVT.

This clonotype was detected only a few times. The V and J genes are TRBV4-2 and TRBJ2-7, with D unresolved. Trimming stripped 0 bases from V and 5 bases from J, with 2 bases between. The germline gives CDR1 LGHNA, CDR2 YNFKEQ. The CDR3 sequence is 11 residues long. CDR3 amino acids: CASSQDNEQYF. As DNA, the CDR3 is TGTGCCAGCAGCCAAGATAACGAGCAGTACTTC.

The sample holds a few counts of this clonotype. This could be a read error, since a much larger clone is one nucleotide away. The chain couples TRBV5-6 to TRBJ2-7; D gene uncertain. The CDR3 totals 15 residues. The V and J ends lost 0 bases and 1 base respectively, with 11 bases between them. Germline V gene lookup returns CDR1 SGHDT and CDR2 YYEEEE. The CDR3 region is CASSLGSSVSYEQYF. CDR3 coding DNA: TGTGCCAGCAGCTTGGGATCGTCCGTTTCCTACGAGCAGTACTTC.

This clonotype was seen many times. The CDR3 spells CASSYITGELFF. The CDR3 coding sequence is TGTGCCAGCAGTTACATCACCGGGGAGCTGTTTTTT. This chain joins TRBV6-5 and TRBJ2-2; D not certain. CDR3 length: 12 residues. V shed 2 bases and J shed 4 bases, with 2 bases lying between them. CDR1 is MNHEY and CDR2 is SVGAGI in the germline V gene.

The rearrangement uses TRBV6-2 or TRBV6-3 and TRBJ1-4, with TRBD1 matching 7 bases. V lost 4 bases to trimming and J lost 4 bases; unmatched junction nucleotides: 3. The CDR3 length is 14 residues. Germline CDR1 MNHEY, CDR2 SVGEGT. The CDR3 coding sequence is TGTGCCAGCAGTTCGGACAGGATTAATGAAAAACTGTTTTTT. This encodes CASSSDRINEKLFF.

There are a few counts of this clonotype. The gene calls are TRBV27 and TRBJ1-1, with D hard to call. CDR1 is MNHEY, CDR2 SMNVEV, per germline (reference sequence). Trimming removed 5 bases at V and 3 bases at J, with 13 bases between. The CDR3 loop spans 14 amino acids. CDR3 nucleotides: TGTGCCAGCAGTCGAAAGGGTTCGTACACTGAAGCTTTCTTT. Its translation is CASSRKGSYTEAFF.

This clonotype was found a few times. The chain is built from TRBV20-1 and TRBJ2-5, with a possible D match to TRBD2 (6 bases). CDR3 length equals 14 residues. Germline-derived CDR1 and CDR2 are DFQATT and SNEGSKA (reference sequence). Trimming stripped 2 bases from V and 1 base from J, with 11 bases between. The CDR3 sequence: CSARPGTSQETQYF. The CDR3 bases are TGCAGTGCTAGACCCGGGACTTCCCAAGAGACCCAGTACTTC.

The chain uses TRBV10-3 and TRBJ1-5; 7 positions agree with TRBD1. This CDR3 has 17 amino acids. Germline V gene lookup returns CDR1 ENHRY and CDR2 SYGVKD. Trimming took 3 bases from V and 3 from J; bases not matched to a gene: 11. The CDR3 spells CAISDHKTGKANQPQHF. The DNA for the CDR3 is TGTGCCATCAGTGACCACAAGACAGGGAAGGCCAATCAGCCCCAGCATTTT.

V and J are TRBV7-9 and TRBJ1-2; unclear D gene. V was trimmed by 5 bases and J by 8 bases, leaving 21 bases between them. Germline CDR1 reads SEHNR; CDR2 reads FQNEAQ (reference sequence). The CDR3 contains 15 residues. The CDR3, as DNA: TGTGCCAGCAGCGCAAACGGCGGGTTTATAGGGGGCTACACCTTC. It codes for CASSANGGFIGGYTF.

This clonotype was seen only a few times. Germline and junction disagree at one end, which may indicate a read error. The gene calls are TRBV12-3 or TRBV12-4 and TRBJ2-7; D may be TRBD1 or TRBD2 (5 bases each). This CDR3 is built from 14 residues. For the CDR3, the DNA is TGCGCCAGCAGTGAGTTTCGGGGCCCCTACGAGCAGTACTTC. As protein: CASSEFRGPYEQYF.

This clonotype came up once. The CDR3 region has the DNA TGCAGTGCCTCGGGGGGGGCTAGCGGGAGGGTTCGGGAGCAGTTCTTC. This sequence encodes CSASGGASGRVREQFF. This sequence joins TRBV20-1 and TRBJ2-1; 12 positions agree with TRBD2. The V gene's germline CDR1 is DFQATT and CDR2 SNEGSKA (reference sequence). The CDR3 is made up of 16 amino acids. The ends lost 6 bases at V and 10 bases at J; junction bases unmatched: 16.

The rearrangement joins TRBV7-2 to TRBJ1-5; D unresolved. This CDR3 has 14 residues. V lost 6 bases and J lost 3, with 12 bases in between. The germline V gene has CDR1 SGHTA and CDR2 FQGNSA. The CDR3 loop is CASSQGHNNQPQHF. DNA of the CDR3: TGTGCCAGCAGTCAAGGCCATAACAATCAGCCCCAGCATTTT.

This clonotype was found many times. This chain connects TRBV5-1 to TRBJ2-3, with a possible D match to TRBD2 (6 bases). The CDR3 spans 15 residues. Trimming left V 4 bases short and J 4 bases short, with 16 bases between. CDR1 and CDR2 (germline): SGHRS, YFSETQ. CDR3 in DNA: TGCGCCAGCAGCCTCGCCAGCGGGCAGGCAGATACGCAGTATTTT. This encodes CASSLASGQADTQYF.

The CDR3 reads CSVSRGVYEQYF. The CDR3 DNA is TGCAGCGTTTCCAGGGGAGTCTACGAGCAGTACTTC. The V call is TRBV29-1, the J call TRBJ2-7, with a possible D match to TRBD1 (6 bases). The length of the CDR3 is 12 residues. The germline gives CDR1 SQVTM, CDR2 ANQGSEA. Trimming took off 5 bases at V and 3 bases at J, with 11 bases between the two ends.

This chain uses TRBV19 with TRBJ1-5; D is uncertain. The V gene lost 6 bases and the J gene lost 7 bases, with 10 bases spanning the gap. Germline V gene data show CDR1 as LNHDA and CDR2 as SQIVND (reference sequence). The CDR3 contains 12 residues. In DNA form, the CDR3 reads TGTGCCAGTAGGTATGAGGGACAGCCCCAGCATTTT. It is translated as CASRYEGQPQHF.

In this sample, this clonotype turned up once. This sequence joins TRBV7-9 and TRBJ1-2; D is possibly TRBD1 (6 bases). Trimming pared 5 bases from V and 4 bases from J, leaving 17 bases between. Germline V gives CDR1 SEHNR, CDR2 FQNEAQ (reference sequence). CDR3 length equals 15 residues. CDR3 in amino acids: CASSKGQLIIYGYTF. CDR3 in DNA: TGTGCCAGCAGCAAAGGACAGCTTATAATCTATGGCTACACCTTC.

The chain joins TRBV19 to TRBJ1-2, with D possibly TRBD1 on 5 matching bases. Trimming took 8 bases from V and 3 from J, leaving 13 bases between them. Germline V gene lookup returns CDR1 LNHDA and CDR2 SQIVND (reference sequence). The CDR3 totals 13 residues. The CDR3 nucleotides are TGTGCCAGTCACCCCCGAGGGGACTATGGCTACACCTTC. Encoded protein: CASHPRGDYGYTF.

The table lists this clonotype with many counts. For the CDR3, the DNA is TGTGCCTCAAGTGCAGGGCCTAGCAATCAGCCCCAGCATTTT. It specifies CASSAGPSNQPQHF. The genes are TRBV19 and TRBJ1-5, with a weak D call TRBD1 (5 bases). The V and J ends lost 11 bases and 0 bases respectively, with 14 bases between them. Germline V gene sequence: CDR1 LNHDA, CDR2 SQIVND (reference sequence). The CDR3 runs to 14 residues.

On this clonotype itself: At one of its ends the junction is not consistent with the germline gene, which may arise from a read error. J is TRBJ2-3 and V is TRBV7-6; the D gene is possibly TRBD1 (6 bases). The CDR3 has 15 amino acids. Germline-derived CDR1 and CDR2 are SGHVS and FNYEAQ. Written as DNA, the CDR3 is TGTGCCAGCAGCGCAAAGACGGACAGCACAGATACGCAGTATTTC. Encoded protein: CASSAKTDSTDTQYF.

This chain's CDR3 is CASSLVWASGVQTYEQYF. The CDR3 nucleotides are TGTGCCAGCAGCTTAGTATGGGCTAGCGGGGTCCAAACCTACGAGCAGTACTTC. V usage is TRBV7-2 and J usage is TRBJ2-7, with TRBD2 matching over 9 bases. Losses at the gene ends were 1 base for V and 2 bases for J; bases not matched to a gene: 12. Germline V gene lookup returns CDR1 SGHTA and CDR2 FQGNSA. CDR3 length: 18 residues.

This clonotype was picked up a small number of times. The chain uses TRBV2 and TRBJ2-1, with 12 bases lining up with TRBD2. V shed 9 bases, J shed 4 bases, and the junction held 7 bases outside the gene matches. Germline V gene lookup returns CDR1 SNHLY and CDR2 FYNNEI. This CDR3 comprises 15 residues. CDR3 residues: CARAKTSGSYNEQFF. CDR3 in DNA: TGTGCCAGGGCTAAGACTAGCGGGAGTTACAATGAGCAGTTCTTC.

The J gene is TRBJ1-2, the V gene TRBV7-9; 11 nucleotides align to TRBD1. V shed 5 bases and J 2 bases; nucleotides not matched to a gene: 10. The CDR3 is 17 amino acids. Germline CDR1 reads SEHNR; CDR2 reads FQNEAQ (reference sequence). The CDR3 loop is CASSPRGTGGTNYGYTF. The CDR3 nucleotides are TGTGCCAGCAGCCCTCGTGGGACAGGGGGGACCAACTATGGCTACACCTTC.

Regarding this clonotype: Germline and junction disagree at one end, which may indicate a read error. The V gene is TRBV7-2, the J gene TRBJ2-1; 7 nucleotides match TRBD1. Germline V gene sequence: CDR1 SGHTA, CDR2 FQGNSA. CDR3 length equals 14 residues. In DNA, the CDR3 is TGTGCCAGCAGCTTGAATTTAGGGGGCAATGAGCAGTCCTTC. The encoded protein is CASSLNLGGNEQSF.

The V call is TRBV20-1, the J call TRBJ2-7; the D gene is possibly TRBD2 (5 bases). This CDR3 comprises 15 residues. V lost 5 bases to trimming and J lost 4 bases, with 21 bases between them. The germline CDR1 and CDR2 sequences are DFQATT and SNEGSKA (reference sequence). The CDR3 sequence is CSASRTEHGSYEQYF. The CDR3 nucleotides read TGCAGTGCTTCCCGGACCGAACATGGGAGTTACGAGCAGTACTTC.

This clonotype showed up just a few times. The chain is built from TRBV20-1 and TRBJ1-3, with no clear D. The CDR3 sequence is 13 residues long. Trimming removed 2 bases from V and 1 base from J, with 6 bases in between. CDR1 and CDR2 (germline): DFQATT, SNEGSKA (reference sequence). CDR3 DNA: TGCAGTGCTAGAATACCTTCTGGAAACACCATATATTTT. Amino acids: CSARIPSGNTIYF.

This clonotype was counted at least ten times. CDR3 DNA: TGCAGCGTTGTCTTAACGGGGAACACTGAAGCTTTCTTT. This encodes CSVVLTGNTEAFF. The chain couples TRBV29-1 to TRBJ1-1; D gene unclear. Per the germline V gene, CDR1 is SQVTM and CDR2 is ANQGSEA. Trimming shortened V by 4 bases and J by 1 base, and 10 bases separated the two germline ends. This CDR3 is 13 amino acids long.